This T cell receptor beta chain was sequenced for a study of blood T cell repertoires in COVID-19. Overall study: Some COVID-19 samples were acute and others convalescent; all came from the United States, Italy and Spain. From T cells, B-cell-depleted T cells, or PBMCs came the material, which was cDNA or gDNA.

Original processing notes: Estimation of nucleated cell counts was performed using reference gene primer amplification. Using immunoSEQ multiplex PCR, the repertoire was profiled, and TCRdb retains in-frame clones only, with some absent. D and trimming were read from the DNA, whereas the V and J calls and clone size are those reported in that table. The table shows 200,000 to 250,000 clones, with roughly 90% occurring only once. The V segment lost 2 bases and the J segment 5 bases; nucleotides outside the gene matches: 6. Germline CDR1 and CDR2: MNHEY and SVGAGI. The CDR3 is 15 residues long. This clone was detected only a few times.

This receptor was identified in a man aged 55 to 69 who had recovered from COVID-19. The sequencing sample was made of peripheral blood. The genes are TRBV6-5 and TRBJ1-1, with 9 bases lining up with TRBD1. The CDR3 sequence: CASSYRWTGDTEAFF. CDR3 bases: TGTGCCAGCAGTTACCGTTGGACAGGGGATACTGAAGCTTTCTTT.